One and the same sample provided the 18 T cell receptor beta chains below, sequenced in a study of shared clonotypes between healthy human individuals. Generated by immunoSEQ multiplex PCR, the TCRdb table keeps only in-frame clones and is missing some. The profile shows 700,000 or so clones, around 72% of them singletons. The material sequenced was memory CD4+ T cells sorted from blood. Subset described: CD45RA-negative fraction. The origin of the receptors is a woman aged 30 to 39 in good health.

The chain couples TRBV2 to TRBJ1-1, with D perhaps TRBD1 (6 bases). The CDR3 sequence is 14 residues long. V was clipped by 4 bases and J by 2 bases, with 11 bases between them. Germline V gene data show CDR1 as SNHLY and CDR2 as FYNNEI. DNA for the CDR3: TGTGCCAGCAGTGGTGACAGGCTTAACACTGAAGCTTTCTTT. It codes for CASSGDRLNTEAFF.

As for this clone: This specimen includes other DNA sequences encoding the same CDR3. CDR3 amino acids: CASSPSRSTDTQYF. The CDR3 DNA follows: TGTGCCAGCTCACCTAGCCGTAGCACAGATACGCAGTATTTT. J is TRBJ2-3 and V is TRBV18; D is ambiguous. The length of the CDR3 is 14 residues. Trimming removed 3 bases from V and 0 bases from J, with 7 bases in between. From germline, CDR1 is KGHSH and CDR2 LQKENI.

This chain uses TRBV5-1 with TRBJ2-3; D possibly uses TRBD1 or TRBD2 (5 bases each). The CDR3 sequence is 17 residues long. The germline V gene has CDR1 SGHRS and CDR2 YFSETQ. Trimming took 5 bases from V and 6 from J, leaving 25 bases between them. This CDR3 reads CASRSPRGASTLDTQYF. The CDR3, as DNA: TGCGCCAGCAGGTCTCCTAGGGGAGCTAGCACTTTGGATACGCAGTATTTT. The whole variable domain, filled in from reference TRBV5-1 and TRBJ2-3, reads KAGVTQTPRYLIKTRGQQVTLSCSPISGHRSVSWYQQTPGQGLQFLFEYFSETQRNKGNFPGRFSGRQFSNSRSEMNVSTLELGDSALYLCASRSPRGASTLDTQYFGPGTRLTVL.

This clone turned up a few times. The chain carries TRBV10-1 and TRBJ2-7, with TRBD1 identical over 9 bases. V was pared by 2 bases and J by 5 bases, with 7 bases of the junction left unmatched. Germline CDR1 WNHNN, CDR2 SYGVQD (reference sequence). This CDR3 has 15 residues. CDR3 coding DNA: TGCGCCAGCAGTGAGCCGGGACAGGGTATGAACGAGCAGTACTTC. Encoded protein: CASSEPGQGMNEQYF.

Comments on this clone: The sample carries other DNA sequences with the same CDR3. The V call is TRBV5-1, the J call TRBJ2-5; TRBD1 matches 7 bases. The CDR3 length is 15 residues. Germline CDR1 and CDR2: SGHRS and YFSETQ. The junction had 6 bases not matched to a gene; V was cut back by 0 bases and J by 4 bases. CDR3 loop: CASSLGDRDGETQYF. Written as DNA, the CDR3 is TGCGCCAGCAGCTTGGGAGACAGGGATGGAGAGACCCAGTACTTC.

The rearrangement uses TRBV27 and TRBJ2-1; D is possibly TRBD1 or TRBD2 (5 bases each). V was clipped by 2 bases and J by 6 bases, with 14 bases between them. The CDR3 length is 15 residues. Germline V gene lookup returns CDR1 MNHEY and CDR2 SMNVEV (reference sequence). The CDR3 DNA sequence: TGTGCCAGCAGTTTAAGGCGGGTTGGGGCCAATGAGCAGTTCTTC. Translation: CASSLRRVGANEQFF.

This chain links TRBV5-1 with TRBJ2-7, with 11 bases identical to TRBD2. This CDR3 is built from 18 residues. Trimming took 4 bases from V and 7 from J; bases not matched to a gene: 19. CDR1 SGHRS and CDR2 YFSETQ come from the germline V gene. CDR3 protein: CASSPLESSGRRRGEQYF. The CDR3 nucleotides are TGCGCCAGCAGCCCGTTGGAATCTAGCGGGAGGAGGCGAGGAGAGCAGTACTTC.

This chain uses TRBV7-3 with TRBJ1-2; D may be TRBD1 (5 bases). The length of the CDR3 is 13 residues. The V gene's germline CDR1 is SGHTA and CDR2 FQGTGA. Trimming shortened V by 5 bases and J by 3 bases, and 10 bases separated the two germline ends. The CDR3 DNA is TGTGCCAGCAGCATACAGACAGACTATGGCTACACCTTC. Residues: CASSIQTDYGYTF.

The CDR3 DNA is TGCAGCGTTGAACGAAATAGAGGGGGAGGCTACACCTTC. It translates to CSVERNRGGGYTF. The chain recombines TRBV29-1 with TRBJ1-2; D may be TRBD1 (6 bases). V lost 2 bases and J lost 8, with 15 bases in between. CDR3 size: 13 residues. The germline gives CDR1 SQVTM, CDR2 ANQGSEA.

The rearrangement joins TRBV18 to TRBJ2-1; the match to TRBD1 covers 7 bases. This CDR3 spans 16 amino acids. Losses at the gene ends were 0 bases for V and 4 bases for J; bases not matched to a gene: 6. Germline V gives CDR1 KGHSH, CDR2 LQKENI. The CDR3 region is CASSPPKDRPYNEQFF. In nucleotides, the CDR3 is TGTGCCAGCTCACCACCGAAGGACAGGCCTTACAATGAGCAGTTCTTC.

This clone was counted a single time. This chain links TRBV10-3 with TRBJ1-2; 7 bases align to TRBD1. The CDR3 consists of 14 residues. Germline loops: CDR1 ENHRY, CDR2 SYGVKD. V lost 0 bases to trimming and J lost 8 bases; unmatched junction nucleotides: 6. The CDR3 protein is CAISESEGAKGYTF. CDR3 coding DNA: TGTGCCATCAGTGAGTCAGAGGGGGCGAAGGGCTACACCTTC.

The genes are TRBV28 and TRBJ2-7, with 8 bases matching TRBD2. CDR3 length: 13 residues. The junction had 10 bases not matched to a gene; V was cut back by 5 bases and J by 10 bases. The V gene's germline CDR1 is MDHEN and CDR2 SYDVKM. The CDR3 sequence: CASSGAGVLRQYF. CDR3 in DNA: TGTGCCAGCAGTGGAGCGGGAGTTCTAAGACAGTACTTC.

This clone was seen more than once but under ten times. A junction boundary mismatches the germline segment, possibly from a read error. In nucleotides, the CDR3 is TGCGCCAGCAGTCACGATCCGGGACAATCCATCTTC. Translated, it gives CASSHDPGQSIF. The chain links TRBV23-1 to TRBJ2-7; possible D gene TRBD1, 6 bases. TRBV23-1 is assigned to the ORF class and has an uncertain function. The CDR3 is 12 amino acids.

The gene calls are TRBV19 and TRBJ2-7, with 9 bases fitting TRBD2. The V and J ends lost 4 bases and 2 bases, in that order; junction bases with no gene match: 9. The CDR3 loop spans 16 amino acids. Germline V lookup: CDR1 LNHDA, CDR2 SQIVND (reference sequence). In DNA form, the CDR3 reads TGTGCCAGTAGTACCGCCGGGATAGCGGGAGCCTACGAGCAGTACTTC. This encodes CASSTAGIAGAYEQYF.

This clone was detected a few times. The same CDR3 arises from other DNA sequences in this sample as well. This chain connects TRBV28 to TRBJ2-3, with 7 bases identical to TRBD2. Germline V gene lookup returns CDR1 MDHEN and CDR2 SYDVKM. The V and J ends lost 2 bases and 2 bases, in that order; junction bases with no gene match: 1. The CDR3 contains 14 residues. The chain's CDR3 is CASSLAGVTDTQYF. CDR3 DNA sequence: TGTGCCAGCAGTTTAGCGGGAGTCACAGATACGCAGTATTTT.

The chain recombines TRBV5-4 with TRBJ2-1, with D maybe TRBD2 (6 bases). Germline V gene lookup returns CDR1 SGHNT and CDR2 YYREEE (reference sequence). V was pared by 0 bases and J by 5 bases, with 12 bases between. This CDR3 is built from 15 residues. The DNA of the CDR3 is TGTGCCAGCAGCTTGGCCAGCGGGCACCACAATGAGCAGTTCTTC. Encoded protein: CASSLASGHHNEQFF.

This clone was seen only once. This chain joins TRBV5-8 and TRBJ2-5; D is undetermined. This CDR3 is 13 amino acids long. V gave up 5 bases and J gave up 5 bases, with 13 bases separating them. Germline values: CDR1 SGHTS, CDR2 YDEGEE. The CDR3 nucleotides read TGTGCCAGCAGTTACGAGGCGTTGGAGACCCAGTACTTC. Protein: CASSYEALETQYF. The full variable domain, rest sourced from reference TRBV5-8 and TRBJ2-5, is EAGVTQSPTHLIKTRGQQATLRCSPISGHTSVYWYQQALGLGLQFLLWYDEGEERNRGNFPPRFSGRQFPNYSSELNVNALELEDSALYLCASSYEALETQYFGPGTRLLVL.

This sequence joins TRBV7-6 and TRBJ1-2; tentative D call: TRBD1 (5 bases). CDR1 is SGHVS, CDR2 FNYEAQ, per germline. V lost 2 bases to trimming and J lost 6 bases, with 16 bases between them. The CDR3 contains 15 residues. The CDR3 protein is CASSLYPGKDHGYTF. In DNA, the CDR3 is TGTGCCAGCAGCTTATATCCAGGGAAAGACCATGGCTACACCTTC.